These 19 T cell receptor beta chains originate from one sample sequenced in a study of CD8+ T cells in alopecia areata (dated by TCRdb to 2017 to 2018). The library relied on the immunoSEQ multiplex PCR assay. RNA was extracted from all samples and reverse transcribed into cDNA as template for TCR sequencing. Here the immuneACCESS table is served through TCRdb, limited to in-frame sequences with V and J called. Missing clones are a known gap in these copies; in checked studies unresolved V genes cover under half, and the rest lacks a known reason. This sample comprises around 14,000 clones, approximately 61% of them detected only once. The top ten clonotypes cover approximately 11% of the sample. The time point label here, explained by the study, means: baseline before oral tofacitinib. Peripheral blood and lesional scalp punch biopsies were obtained from patients with alopecia areata. The sequencing used skin, collected at week 0. The receptors shown here come from a human donor with alopecia areata.

The DNA of the CDR3 is TGTGCCAGCAGTCCGACAGAACGGGCCTACTATGGCTACACCTTC. This codes for CASSPTERAYYGYTF. V and J are TRBV28 and TRBJ1-2; D is possibly TRBD1 (5 bases). CDR1 is MDHEN, CDR2 SYDVKM, per germline. The CDR3 extends over 15 amino acids. Trimming took off 5 bases at V and 3 bases at J, with 16 bases between the two ends.

The DNA for the CDR3 is TGTGCCAGCAGTGAAGTGGCGGGGGCGCATGGCTACACCTTC. It codes for CASSEVAGAHGYTF. This chain uses TRBV6-1 with TRBJ1-2, with D possibly TRBD1 on 6 matching bases. CDR1 is MNHNS, CDR2 SASEGT, per germline. The CDR3 length is 14 residues. The V end was cut by 1 base, the J end by 6 bases, with 12 bases between.

The chain combines TRBV5-4 with TRBJ2-5; 7 bases line up with TRBD1. J lost 3 bases, V lost 4 bases, and 9 bases had no gene match. Germline V gives CDR1 SGHNT, CDR2 YYREEE (reference sequence). The CDR3 loop spans 15 amino acids. The CDR3 is CASSTSPTGEETQYF. DNA for the CDR3: TGTGCCAGCAGCACTTCCCCCACAGGGGAAGAGACCCAGTACTTC.

V is TRBV6-5 and J is TRBJ2-5, with D possibly matching TRBD2 (5 bases). The ends were cut back, 0 bases at V and 4 bases at J, with 12 bases in the middle. The CDR3 is made up of 15 amino acids. CDR1 is MNHEY and CDR2 is SVGAGI in the germline V gene. The CDR3: CASSYSFTSPETQYF. As DNA, the CDR3 is TGTGCCAGCAGTTACTCCTTTACTAGTCCAGAGACCCAGTACTTC.

This clone came up once. The chain employs TRBV7-2 and TRBJ2-2; D is unresolved. The V gene lost 6 bases and the J gene lost 4 bases, with 12 bases spanning the gap. CDR3 length: 14 amino acids. The V gene's germline CDR1 is SGHTA and CDR2 FQGNSA. CDR3 nucleotides: TGTGCCAGCAGACTCGTGAAGGGCACCGGGGAGCTGTTTTTT. Translation: CASRLVKGTGELFF.

This chain uses TRBV19 with TRBJ1-5; D perhaps matches TRBD1 (6 bases). The CDR3 length is 15 residues. V shed 3 bases and J shed 4 bases, with 13 bases lying between them. CDR1 is LNHDA and CDR2 is SQIVND in the germline V gene (reference sequence). CDR3 loop: CASSIVQGGNQPQHF. The CDR3 region has the DNA TGTGCCAGTAGTATCGTACAGGGCGGAAATCAGCCCCAGCATTTT.

This clone was recorded a few times. The genes are TRBV5-1 and TRBJ1-1, with 7 positions matching TRBD1. The V segment lost 4 bases and the J segment 0 bases; nucleotides outside the gene matches: 6. Germline assignment: CDR1 SGHRS and CDR2 YFSETQ. The CDR3 length is 15 residues. As DNA, the CDR3 is TGCGCCAGCAGCCGTAACAGGGGCTTGAACACTGAAGCTTTCTTT. Protein: CASSRNRGLNTEAFF.

The rearrangement links TRBV30 to TRBJ2-5, with 12 positions matching TRBD1. The assigned J gene may be wrong: the sequence end matches TRBJ2-7 better. Germline loops: CDR1 GTSNPN, CDR2 SVGIG (reference sequence). The CDR3 has 15 residues. CDR3 sequence: CAWSVGTGGLYEQYF. The CDR3 nucleotides are TGTGCCTGGAGTGTAGGGACAGGGGGCCTCTACGAGCAGTACTTC.

V and J are TRBV27 and TRBJ2-5, with 10 bases identical to TRBD1. Germline V gene lookup returns CDR1 MNHEY and CDR2 SMNVEV (reference sequence). V gave up 3 bases and J gave up 5 bases; unmatched junction bases: 3. The CDR3 runs 14 residues. This chain's CDR3 is CASSFPGQGETQYF. The CDR3 nucleotides are TGTGCCAGCAGTTTCCCGGGACAGGGGGAGACCCAGTACTTC.

This chain links TRBV4-3 with TRBJ1-1, with D perhaps matching TRBD1 (5 bases). The germline V gene encodes CDR1 LGHNA and CDR2 YSLEER. Between the trimmed V and J ends, which lost 0 bases and 3 bases, there was a span of 14 bases. This CDR3 is 16 amino acids long. The CDR3 loop is CASSQEGGKRDTEAFF. As DNA, the CDR3 is TGCGCCAGCAGCCAAGAGGGGGGGAAGCGTGACACTGAAGCTTTCTTT.

The V gene is TRBV6-6, the J gene TRBJ2-1; D is perhaps TRBD1 or TRBD2 (5 bases each). The germline V gene encodes CDR1 MNHNY and CDR2 SVGAGI (reference sequence). The CDR3 totals 13 residues. Deletions cut 1 base from V and 10 bases from J, with 11 bases between. The CDR3 sequence: CASSYLMGVEQFF. The CDR3 DNA follows: TGTGCCAGCAGTTACTTAATGGGGGTGGAGCAGTTCTTC.

The chain employs TRBV6-1 and TRBJ2-5; 8 bases agree with TRBD2. This CDR3 has 17 amino acids. Losses at the gene ends were 1 base for V and 5 bases for J; bases not matched to a gene: 12. Germline loops: CDR1 MNHNS, CDR2 SASEGT. CDR3 residues: CASSEGVRAGGSETQYF. Here the CDR3 DNA reads TGTGCCAGCAGTGAAGGGGTGCGTGCGGGGGGCAGCGAGACCCAGTACTTC.

This sequence joins TRBV6-1 and TRBJ1-1; D is undetermined. The CDR3 extends over 13 amino acids. CDR1 is MNHNS, CDR2 SASEGT, per germline. Trimming cost V 8 bases and J 0 bases, with 10 bases left between them. As DNA, the CDR3 is TGTGCCAGCGAACAGAGCATGAACACTGAAGCTTTCTTT. Its protein is CASEQSMNTEAFF.

The rearrangement uses TRBV7-2 and TRBJ1-6, with no clear D. The CDR3 has 14 residues. The V gene lost 5 bases and the J gene lost 9 bases, with 14 bases spanning the gap. The germline V gene has CDR1 SGHTA and CDR2 FQGNSA. For the CDR3, the DNA is TGTGCCAGCAGCCCGAACAGTGGGGTTTCACCCCTCCACTTT. This codes for CASSPNSGVSPLHF.

The chain combines TRBV5-6 with TRBJ1-1; no firm D call. Germline assignment: CDR1 SGHDT and CDR2 YYEEEE. The CDR3 consists of 13 residues. V lost 3 bases, J lost 3 bases, and 9 bases lay in between. This CDR3 is CASSSLSYTEAFF. The CDR3 DNA follows: TGTGCCAGCAGCTCACTATCTTACACTGAAGCTTTCTTT.

This clone showed up just a few times. The chain uses TRBV11-2 and TRBJ1-2; D is undetermined. CDR3 length: 13 residues. V was clipped by 6 bases and J by 3 bases, with 11 bases between them. Per the germline V gene, CDR1 is SGHAT and CDR2 is FQNNGV. CDR3 amino acids: CASSPELYYGYTF. CDR3 nucleotides: TGTGCCAGCAGTCCAGAACTGTACTATGGCTACACCTTC.

V is TRBV19 and J is TRBJ1-2, with 8 positions matching TRBD1. CDR1 is LNHDA, CDR2 SQIVND, per germline (reference sequence). The V segment lost 7 bases and the J segment 0 bases; nucleotides outside the gene matches: 13. This CDR3 contains 17 residues. CDR3 in amino acids: CASTSWNRGASNYGYTF. The CDR3 DNA follows: TGTGCCAGTACCTCATGGAACAGGGGGGCTTCTAACTATGGCTACACCTTC. Looking up the rest from reference TRBV19 and TRBJ1-2 gives the full variable domain: DGGITQSPKYLFRKEGQNVTLSCEQNLNHDAMYWYRQDPGQGLRLIYYSQIVNDFQKGDIAEGYSVSREKKESFPLTVTSAQKNPTAFYLCASTSWNRGASNYGYTFGSGTRLTVV.

V and J are TRBV6-5 and TRBJ2-2; D is ambiguous. The CDR3 is made up of 15 amino acids. Germline assignment: CDR1 MNHEY and CDR2 SVGAGI. The V and J ends lost 6 bases and 5 bases respectively, with 16 bases between them. CDR3 sequence reads: CASSKNSMRTGELFF. The CDR3 DNA follows: TGTGCCAGCAGCAAAAACTCGATGAGGACCGGGGAGCTGTTTTTT.

This clone has just a few counts. The rearrangement uses TRBV4-1 and TRBJ2-3; D perhaps matches TRBD1 (6 bases). Germline V CDR1 and CDR2: MGHRA, YSYEKL. Trimming pared 7 bases from V and 5 bases from J, leaving 13 bases between. The CDR3 has 13 amino acids. The CDR3 is CASTTTGLDTQYF. In DNA, the CDR3 is TGCGCCAGCACCACTACAGGGCTAGATACGCAGTATTTT.